This TCR beta chain came from a study of T cells in Graves' hyperthyroidism and ophthalmopathy. Germline V lookup: CDR1 KGHSH, CDR2 LQKENI. This CDR3 contains 13 residues. Trimming stripped 3 bases from V and 5 bases from J, with 8 bases between. This clonotype was detected a few times. Its specificity is unknown. Findings of the study overall: Most clonotypes expanded in the thyroid (above 0.001) were also present in blood.

TCR beta CDR3 regions were amplified from RNA. TCR CDR3 underwent first-round RT-PCR with the HTBI primer set. TCRdb re-called the multiplex PCR reads with MiXCR, one entry per CDR3 protein. The sample has around 240,000 distinct CDR3 sequences, 13% to 15% seen once. Sequencing used blood. The clonotype was recovered from a woman between 40 and 55 years old with Graves' hyperthyroidism that later progressed to Graves' ophthalmopathy. The genes are TRBV18 and TRBJ1-5; no definite D call. The CDR3: CASSPLQDQPQHF. DNA for the CDR3: TGTGCCAGCTCACCCCTCCAAGATCAGCCCCAGCATTTT.